This passage covers 21 T cell receptor beta chains from one sample sequenced in a study of blood T cells in healthy people across ages. Sample-barcoded 5' priming and a J-beta primer mix drove a second PCR of about 7 to 12 cycles. TCRdb processed the 5' RACE reads anew with MiXCR; each CDR3 protein has one entry. Altogether 1.5 million to 2 million distinct CDR3 sequences are present, roughly two fifths being singletons, with the ten largest covering 20% to 25%. The sequenced material came from blood. The origin of the receptors is a human donor in good health.

This clonotype was counted only a few times. The chain carries TRBV10-3 and TRBJ2-5; tentatively, D is TRBD1 (6 bases). The germline V and J ends were trimmed by 10 bases and 3 bases, with 15 bases remaining between them. The germline CDR1 and CDR2 sequences are ENHRY and SYGVKD. This CDR3 is 13 amino acids long. Here the CDR3 DNA reads TGTGCCAGCACCAGGGGTCCAGAAGAGACCCAGTACTTC. Translated, it gives CASTRGPEETQYF.

This clonotype was seen more than once but under ten times. The V and J genes are TRBV25-1 and TRBJ2-7, with 7 bases identical to TRBD1. Per the germline V gene, CDR1 is MGHDK and CDR2 is SYGVNS. V trimming: 8 bases; J trimming: 5 bases; junction bases outside the gene matches: 9. This CDR3 contains 13 residues. The CDR3 spells CASGSRTGHEQYF. The CDR3 DNA is TGTGCCAGCGGGAGCCGGACAGGCCACGAGCAGTACTTC.

The gene calls are TRBV25-1 and TRBJ1-2; 9 bases align to TRBD1. Germline CDR1 MGHDK, CDR2 SYGVNS. Germline trimming cut 4 bases from V and 2 bases from J; bases unmatched to any gene: 5. The CDR3 totals 15 residues. The CDR3, as DNA: TGTGCCAGCAGTGGGGCGGACAGGGGCAACTATGGCTACACCTTC. Protein: CASSGADRGNYGYTF.

The V gene is TRBV16, the J gene TRBJ2-3, with a possible D match to TRBD1 (6 bases). There are 16 residues in the CDR3. In germline, CDR1 is KGHSY, CDR2 FQNENV. With 5 bases removed from V and 2 bases from J, the gap between germline ends came to 17 bases. The CDR3 DNA follows: TGTGCCAGCAGCGAGGGGGACGGACGGAACACAGATACGCAGTATTTT. This sequence encodes CASSEGDGRNTDTQYF.

CDR3 amino acids: CSGRTGDTEAFF. The CDR3 nucleotides read TGCAGCGGTAGGACAGGGGACACTGAAGCTTTCTTT. The chain combines TRBV29-1 with TRBJ1-1, with TRBD1 matching over 9 bases. This CDR3 is 12 amino acids long. Unmatched junction bases numbered 3, after V lost 7 bases and J lost 3 bases. Germline loops: CDR1 SQVTM, CDR2 ANQGSEA.

Concerning this clonotype itself: A much bigger clone sits one base away, suggesting this may be a read error. This chain connects TRBV29-1 to TRBJ2-5; 8 bases map to TRBD1. The CDR3 is 13 amino acids. V shed 5 bases and J 0 bases; nucleotides not matched to a gene: 2. Looked up from germline, CDR1 is SQVTM and CDR2 is ANQGSEA. The CDR3 DNA sequence: TGCAGCGTTCGGACAGGGTACCAAGAGACCCAGTACTTC. It yields the protein CSVRTGYQETQYF.

The sample holds a few counts of this clonotype. This chain's CDR3 is CASSIGQNNEQFF. The CDR3 region has the DNA TGCGCCAGCAGCATTGGACAAAACAATGAGCAGTTCTTC. J is TRBJ2-1 and V is TRBV5-1; TRBD1 is a possible D gene (5 bases). The CDR3 has 13 amino acids. From germline, CDR1 is SGHRS and CDR2 YFSETQ. V lost 4 bases and J lost 5, with 10 bases in between. The full variable domain, completed using reference TRBV5-1 and TRBJ2-1, is KAGVTQTPRYLIKTRGQQVTLSCSPISGHRSVSWYQQTPGQGLQFLFEYFSETQRNKGNFPGRFSGRQFSNSRSEMNVSTLELGDSALYLCASSIGQNNEQFFGPGTRLTVL.

The chain combines TRBV5-1 with TRBJ2-3, with 7 nucleotides matching TRBD2. V shed 0 bases and J 0 bases; nucleotides not matched to a gene: 4. Germline lookup yields CDR1 SGHRS and CDR2 YFSETQ. CDR3 length equals 16 residues. CDR3 residues: CASSLDAGESTDTQYF. In nucleotides, the CDR3 is TGCGCCAGCAGCTTGGACGCGGGAGAAAGCACAGATACGCAGTATTTT.

This clonotype occurred many times. A read error may be the cause here, since a much bigger clone is one base away. V usage is TRBV7-9 and J usage is TRBJ2-7, with D perhaps matching TRBD1 (6 bases). Per germline, CDR1 SEHNR and CDR2 FQNEAQ (reference sequence). Trimming cost V 5 bases and J 0 bases, with 8 bases left between them. The CDR3 contains 13 residues. Here the CDR3 reads CASSRDISYEQYF. CDR3 DNA sequence: TGTGCCAGCAGCCGGGACATCTCCTACGAGCAGTACTTC.

The rearrangement uses TRBV9 and TRBJ1-5, with TRBD1 identical over 9 bases. In germline, CDR1 is SGDLS, CDR2 YYNGEE. After removal of 4 bases from V and 5 bases from J, the junction contained 7 bases not matched to a gene. This CDR3 has 15 amino acids. DNA of the CDR3: TGTGCCAGCAGCCAGGGGGGGACAGGGCATCAGCCCCAGCATTTT. This encodes CASSQGGTGHQPQHF.

The table lists this clonotype with many counts. The chain couples TRBV3-1 to TRBJ2-7; D ambiguous. V was trimmed by 6 bases and J by 3 bases, leaving 6 bases between them. The CDR3 is 11 amino acids. From germline, CDR1 is LGHDT and CDR2 YNNKEL (reference sequence). The CDR3 DNA reads TGTGCCAGCAGTGTGCACTACGAGCAGTACTTC. This translates into CASSVHYEQYF.

The chain joins TRBV6-1 to TRBJ2-5; 12 positions match TRBD2. TRBJ2-7 explains the end of the DNA better; the J call may be wrong. Germline V lookup: CDR1 MNHNS, CDR2 SASEGT. This CDR3 is built from 15 residues. For the CDR3, the DNA is TGTGCCAGCAGTTCTCTAGCGGGGGGGCTCTGCGAGCAGTACTTC. This sequence encodes CASSSLAGGLCEQYF.

The chain joins TRBV15 to TRBJ2-5; TRBD1 agrees at 8 bases. This CDR3 is built from 15 residues. The trim removed 0 bases at V and 2 bases at J, leaving 2 bases unmatched. Germline loops: CDR1 LNHNV, CDR2 YYDKDF (reference sequence). Here the CDR3 DNA reads TGTGCCACCAGCAGAGATACAGGGGGACAAGAGACCCAGTACTTC. Protein sequence: CATSRDTGGQETQYF.

V is TRBV4-1 and J is TRBJ2-1, with no clear D. This CDR3 comprises 15 residues. Germline assignment: CDR1 MGHRA and CDR2 YSYEKL. Trimming removed 2 bases from V and 10 bases from J, with 18 bases in between. CDR3 DNA sequence: TGCGCCAGCAGCCAATGGATCACTCGGTCCTACGAGCAGTTCTTC. This sequence encodes CASSQWITRSYEQFF.

This clonotype was counted between two and nine times. V gene TRBV12-3 or TRBV12-4 combines with J gene TRBJ2-7; D call uncertain. The V end lost 4 bases, the J end lost 6 bases, and 10 bases lay between the germline ends. The CDR3 is 12 amino acids. The CDR3 nucleotides are TGTGCCAGCAGTTCTTACAGCAGCGAGCAGTACTTC. Its translation: CASSSYSSEQYF.

This clonotype was seen only once. The chain uses TRBV20-1 and TRBJ2-1, with 11 bases that match TRBD2. The CDR3 extends over 12 amino acids. The V gene's germline CDR1 is DFQATT and CDR2 SNEGSKA (reference sequence). V dropped 2 bases and J dropped 11; count of bases not matched to a gene: 2. This CDR3 is CSARLAGGKQFF. CDR3 DNA: TGCAGTGCTAGATTAGCGGGGGGGAAGCAGTTCTTC.

V is TRBV7-9 and J is TRBJ2-1, with 7 positions matching TRBD2. This CDR3 has 15 amino acids. V shed 0 bases, J shed 6 bases, and the junction held 5 bases outside the gene matches. Per the germline V gene, CDR1 is SEHNR and CDR2 is FQNEAQ (reference sequence). CDR3 DNA sequence: TGTGCCAGCAGCTTAGCCAGCGGGGCTGTCAATGAGCAGTTCTTC. Amino acids: CASSLASGAVNEQFF.

Only a few counts were recorded for this clonotype. One end of the junction is discordant with germline, which a read error may explain. The CDR3 nucleotides are TGTGCCGGCAGTTTACCCGGACTAGCGGGGGCTTACAATGAGCAGTTCTTC. Translation: CAGSLPGLAGAYNEQFF. This rearrangement joins TRBV12-3 or TRBV12-4 to TRBJ2-1; 13 nucleotides line up with TRBD2. The CDR3 has 17 amino acids.

This clonotype came up a few times. V and J are TRBV7-2 and TRBJ2-5, with D possibly being TRBD2 (7 bases). The V gene's germline CDR1 is SGHTA and CDR2 FQGNSA. The CDR3 is 14 residues long. Trimming cost V 1 base and J 7 bases, with 13 bases left between them. CDR3 nucleotides: TGTGCCAGCAGCTTAGAGGGGGGGCGCGGGACCCAGTACTTC. Translation: CASSLEGGRGTQYF.

This clonotype was detected only once. The CDR3 spells CASSLELSNSYEQYF. The CDR3 DNA is TGTGCCAGCAGTTTGGAGCTCTCTAACTCCTACGAGCAGTACTTC. The chain uses TRBV28 and TRBJ2-7, with D uncertain. CDR3 length equals 15 residues. V dropped 3 bases and J dropped 0 bases, with 12 bases sitting between them. From germline, CDR1 is MDHEN and CDR2 SYDVKM.

J is TRBJ2-1 and V is TRBV7-2; tentatively, D is TRBD2 (5 bases). Germline CDR1 and CDR2: SGHTA and FQGNSA. This CDR3 has 13 residues. The V and J ends lost 5 bases and 8 bases respectively, with 13 bases between them. The CDR3: CASSPWGVYEQFF. DNA of the CDR3: TGTGCCAGCAGCCCATGGGGAGTGTATGAGCAGTTCTTC.